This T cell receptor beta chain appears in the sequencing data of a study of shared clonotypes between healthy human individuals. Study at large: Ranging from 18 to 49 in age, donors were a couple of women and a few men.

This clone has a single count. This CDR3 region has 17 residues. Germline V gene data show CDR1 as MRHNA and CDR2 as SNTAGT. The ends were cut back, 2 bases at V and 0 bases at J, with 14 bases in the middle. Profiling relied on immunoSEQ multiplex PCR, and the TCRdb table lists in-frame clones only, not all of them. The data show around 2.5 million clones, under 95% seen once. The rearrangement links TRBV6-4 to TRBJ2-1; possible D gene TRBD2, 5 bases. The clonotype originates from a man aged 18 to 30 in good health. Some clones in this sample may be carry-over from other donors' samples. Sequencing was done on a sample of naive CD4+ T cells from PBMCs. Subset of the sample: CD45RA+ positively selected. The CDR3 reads CASSDGERESSYNEQFF. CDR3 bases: TGTGCCAGCAGTGACGGGGAAAGGGAGAGCTCCTACAATGAGCAGTTCTTC.